This T cell receptor (beta chain) is from a study of blood T cell repertoires in COVID-19. Across the whole study: PBMCs, B-cell-depleted T cells, or T cells provided the cDNA or gDNA that made up the material.

Authors' methods: Quantification of nucleated cells was approximated via reference gene primer amplification. Sequenced by immunoSEQ multiplex PCR; TCRdb stores in-frame clones only, minus some. Clone size and V and J calls were adopted from that table, with D and trimming inferred from the DNA. The sample lists roughly 240,000 clones, around four fifths seen once, with 4.6% in the top ten. Germline CDR1 and CDR2: SGHNT and YYREEE (reference sequence). This CDR3 is built from 15 residues. The V and J ends lost 3 bases and 3 bases, in that order; junction bases with no gene match: 8. The sequence came from a man aged 55 to 69 who had recovered from COVID-19. The chain couples TRBV5-4 to TRBJ2-7, with 8 bases matching TRBD2. Material for sequencing was peripheral blood. In DNA, the CDR3 is TGTGCCAGCAGCTCCAAAGCGGGGGCCCACTACGAGCAGTACTTC. Its protein product is CASSSKAGAHYEQYF.